Reported below is one T cell receptor (beta chain). The data derive from a study of blood T cell repertoires in COVID-19. Data came from immunoSEQ multiplex PCR; TCRdb stores just in-frame clones and leaves some out. Of 250,000 to 350,000 clones in the sample, 80% to 95% were seen once. The CDR3 has 15 amino acids. Germline V lookup: CDR1 LGHNA, CDR2 YNFKEQ. Trimming at V came to 3 bases and at J to 6 bases, leaving 8 bases not matched to a gene. This TCR came from a woman aged 25 to 39 who had recovered from COVID-19. The sequencing input was PBMCs or T cells enriched from blood (not recorded which). This chain joins TRBV4-2 and TRBJ2-3; TRBD2 matches at 8 bases. CDR3 DNA: TGTGCCAGCAGCCAGGGAGCGGGAGTAGGCGATACGCAGTATTTT. Encoded protein: CASSQGAGVGDTQYF.